Described below is a single T cell receptor (beta chain) sequence and its context. The CDR3 extends over 13 amino acids. The ends lost 6 bases at V and 6 bases at J; junction bases unmatched: 5. The data are from a study of blood T cell repertoires in COVID-19. About the study: The origin of the acute and convalescent COVID-19 samples was the United States, Italy and Spain. In each case, the material was cDNA or gDNA derived from T cells, B-cell-depleted T cells, or PBMCs.

As processed by the authors: Amplification of reference gene primers provided the estimated nucleated cell counts. Sequencing used immunoSEQ multiplex PCR; TCRdb keeps in-frame clones, though not all of them. The V and J calls and the clone size are those of that table, but D and trimming were determined from the DNA. The profile covers a few hundred thousand clones, with approximately 90% appearing a single time and over 4% taken by the ten largest. The sequence came from a man aged 60-69 years who had recovered from COVID-19. The rearrangement links TRBV12-3 or TRBV12-4 to TRBJ1-5; TRBD1 matches at 7 bases. Sequenced input: peripheral blood. The CDR3 sequence is CASRPTGSQPQHF. CDR3 DNA sequence: TGTGCCAGCAGACCGACAGGGAGTCAGCCCCAGCATTTT.